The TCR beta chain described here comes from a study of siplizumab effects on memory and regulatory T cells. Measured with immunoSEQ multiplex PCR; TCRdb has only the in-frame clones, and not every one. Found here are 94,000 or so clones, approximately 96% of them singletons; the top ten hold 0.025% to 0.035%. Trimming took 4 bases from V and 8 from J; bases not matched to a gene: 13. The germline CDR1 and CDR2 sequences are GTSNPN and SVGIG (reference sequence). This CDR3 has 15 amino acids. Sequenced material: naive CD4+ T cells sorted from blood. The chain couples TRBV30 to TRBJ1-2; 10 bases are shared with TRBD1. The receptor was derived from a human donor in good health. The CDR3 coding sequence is TGTGCCTGGACTCCGCCGGGGACAGGGGACGGGGGCTACACCTTC. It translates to CAWTPPGTGDGGYTF.